One TCR beta chain is described in this entry. The sample comes from a study of blood T cell repertoires in COVID-19. Whole-study context: Researchers got acute and convalescent COVID-19 samples from the United States, Italy and Spain. The analysed material was cDNA or gDNA that came from T cells, B-cell-depleted T cells, or PBMCs.

In the original workflow: The assay estimated nucleated cells by amplifying reference gene primers. TCRdb keeps only in-frame clones here, not all; method: immunoSEQ multiplex PCR. That table is the source of V, J and clone size, and D and trimming were worked out from the DNA. The table lists around 230,000 clones, 70% to 90% of them singletons. Germline CDR1 reads SGDLS; CDR2 reads YYNGEE. J was trimmed by 5 bases and V by 0 bases; bases with no gene match: 5. The CDR3 has 15 residues. V usage is TRBV9 and J usage is TRBJ2-7; 10 positions match TRBD2. The sequence derives from a man in his forties with acute or convalescent COVID-19. The specimen sequenced was peripheral blood. As DNA, the CDR3 is TGTGCCAGCAGCGTAGCGTGGCTAGCGGGGGACGAGCAGTACTTC. Translation: CASSVAWLAGDEQYF.